The next 16 T cell receptor beta chains were all read from a single sample in a study of blood T cell repertoires in COVID-19. Libraries were prepared by immunoSEQ multiplex PCR; TCRdb keeps only in-frame clonotypes and omits some of them. This sample has 300,000 to 400,000 clones; 80% to 90% occur once, and the top ten carry around 4.5%. Sequenced input: PBMCs or T cells enriched from blood (not recorded which). These receptors were obtained from a woman aged 40-49 years with acute COVID-19.

The CDR3, as DNA: TGTGCCAGCATCGAGGACAGGGGTAATGGCTACACCTTC. Protein product: CASIEDRGNGYTF. The chain carries TRBV28 and TRBJ1-2; 9 nucleotides align to TRBD1. The germline V gene encodes CDR1 MDHEN and CDR2 SYDVKM. Trimming cost V 7 bases and J 6 bases; bases outside gene matches: 6. This CDR3 is 13 amino acids long.

The chain is built from TRBV19 and TRBJ1-1, with TRBD1 matching over 8 bases. The CDR3 loop spans 17 amino acids. After removal of 3 bases from V and 1 base from J, the junction contained 10 bases not matched to a gene. The germline gives CDR1 LNHDA, CDR2 SQIVND (reference sequence). CDR3 DNA: TGTGCCAGTAGTATTGCGTGGACAGGGCAGGGGAACACTGAAGCTTTCTTT. Translated: CASSIAWTGQGNTEAFF.

This clone appeared a few times. This chain joins TRBV2 and TRBJ2-1; TRBD1 matches 7 bases. The CDR3 contains 12 residues. Germline V lookup: CDR1 SNHLY, CDR2 FYNNEI. V shed 2 bases, J shed 13 bases, and the junction held 5 bases outside the gene matches. This CDR3 reads CASSERQGGQFF. CDR3 nucleotides: TGTGCCAGCAGTGAAAGACAGGGCGGCCAGTTCTTC.

On this clone: This sample also contains other DNA sequences that code for the same CDR3. The V and J genes are TRBV5-1 and TRBJ1-4; the D gene is possibly TRBD1 (6 bases). V was cut by 5 bases and J by 5 bases, with 10 bases left in between. Germline CDR1 is SGHRS and CDR2 is YFSETQ. The CDR3 loop spans 13 amino acids. DNA for the CDR3: TGCGCCAGCAGTCTTACAGGGAATGAAAAACTGTTTTTT. The encoded protein is CASSLTGNEKLFF.

The chain has TRBV3-1 (or the pseudogene TRBV3-2) and TRBJ1-4; D gene unclear. This CDR3 spans 13 amino acids. Trimming shortened V by 4 bases and J by 8 bases, and 11 bases separated the two germline ends. Germline V gene sequence: CDR1 LGHDT, CDR2 YNNKEL (reference sequence). In nucleotides, the CDR3 is TGTGCCAGCAGCCCACCTGCGACAGAAAAACTGTTTTTT. Translated, it gives CASSPPATEKLFF.

The chain uses TRBV10-3 and TRBJ1-2; the D is unclear. Between the trimmed V and J ends, which lost 2 bases and 4 bases, there was a span of 14 bases. Germline-derived CDR1 and CDR2 are ENHRY and SYGVKD. This CDR3 is 15 amino acids long. CDR3 nucleotide sequence: TGTGCCATCAGTGAGCCCCCCGCGGATGTCTATGGCTACACCTTC. This encodes CAISEPPADVYGYTF.

The CDR3 sequence is CASSRTGFEQYF. The CDR3 nucleotides are TGTGCCAGCTCCCGAACAGGGTTCGAGCAGTACTTC. This chain connects TRBV18 to TRBJ2-7; TRBD1 is a possible D gene (6 bases). The CDR3 has 12 amino acids. Germline CDR1 KGHSH, CDR2 LQKENI. Trimming removed 6 bases at V and 6 bases at J, with 12 bases between.

The rearrangement links TRBV4-3 to TRBJ2-1; the match to TRBD1 covers 9 bases. The germline V gene has CDR1 LGHNA and CDR2 YSLEER. V shed 6 bases, J shed 1 base, and the junction held 4 bases outside the gene matches. The CDR3 is made up of 15 amino acids. The CDR3 sequence is CASSSGTGSYNEQFF. The CDR3 DNA reads TGCGCCAGCAGTTCCGGGACAGGGTCCTACAATGAGCAGTTCTTC.

The chain employs TRBV28 and TRBJ1-2, with 7 bases that match TRBD1. From germline, CDR1 is MDHEN and CDR2 SYDVKM. V was pared by 6 bases and J by 2 bases, with 6 bases of the junction left unmatched. CDR3 size: 14 residues. CDR3 loop: CASSGQEPNYGYTF. The CDR3 coding sequence is TGTGCCAGCAGCGGACAGGAGCCCAACTATGGCTACACCTTC.

This clone occurred a few times. The J gene is TRBJ2-2, the V gene TRBV24-1, with D perhaps matching TRBD2 (6 bases). The CDR3 is 14 residues long. Trimming removed 6 bases from V and 2 bases from J, with 9 bases in between. Germline values: CDR1 KGHDR, CDR2 SFDVKD. CDR3 residues: CATSRETNTGELFF. The CDR3 DNA reads TGTGCCACCAGTCGGGAGACTAACACCGGGGAGCTGTTTTTT.

This sequence joins TRBV3-1 (or the pseudogene TRBV3-2) and TRBJ2-5, with a weak D call TRBD2 (6 bases). Germline V lookup: CDR1 LGHDT, CDR2 YNNKEL (reference sequence). The V end was cut by 4 bases, the J end by 5 bases, with 14 bases between. The CDR3 extends over 14 amino acids. This CDR3 is CASSPLEGRETQYF. The CDR3 DNA reads as TGTGCCAGCAGCCCCCTGGAGGGGAGGGAGACCCAGTACTTC.

The chain combines TRBV6-5 with TRBJ2-5; maybe TRBD2 (6 bases). This CDR3 region has 14 residues. V gave up 0 bases and J gave up 4 bases, with 9 bases separating them. Germline CDR1 reads MNHEY; CDR2 reads SVGAGI. This CDR3 reads CASSYSGGTETQYF. The CDR3 DNA sequence: TGTGCCAGCAGTTACTCGGGGGGTACAGAGACCCAGTACTTC.

The chain uses TRBV5-8 and TRBJ1-2; no definite D call. Germline V lookup: CDR1 SGHTS, CDR2 YDEGEE. CDR3 size: 13 residues. Trimming left V 1 base short and J 8 bases short, with 12 bases between. The CDR3 here is CASSLMAPGGYTF. The CDR3 coding sequence is TGTGCCAGCAGCTTGATGGCCCCCGGGGGCTACACCTTC.

This chain joins TRBV10-2 and TRBJ1-1; 10 bases are shared with TRBD1. Trimming at V came to 5 bases and at J to 1 base, leaving 7 bases not matched to a gene. CDR1 and CDR2 (germline): WSHSY, SAAADI. This CDR3 spans 16 amino acids. The CDR3, as DNA: TGCGCCAGCAGTTCCGGGACAGGGGTGAGGAACACTGAAGCTTTCTTT. It translates to CASSSGTGVRNTEAFF.

The V gene is TRBV21-1, the J gene TRBJ2-7; the D call of TRBD1 is as the table states it, not checked on the DNA. TRBV21-1 is recorded as a pseudogene. This CDR3 spans 16 amino acids. This CDR3 reads CASSKVNGTRIYEQYF. CDR3 DNA sequence: TGTGCCAGCAGCAAAGTTAACGGGACAAGGATCTACGAGCAGTACTTC.

This clone was found a few times. The chain employs TRBV5-1 and TRBJ2-7; D ambiguous. This CDR3 region has 14 residues. Looked up from germline, CDR1 is SGHRS and CDR2 is YFSETQ. Trimming removed 3 bases at V and 4 bases at J, with 14 bases between. The CDR3 nucleotides are TGCGCCAGCAGCTATGGTGGCAGAATATACGAGCAGTACTTC. Translation: CASSYGGRIYEQYF.